The clone carrying this TCR beta chain was seen at least ten times. The record originates from a study of blood T cell repertoires in COVID-19. The wider study: Italy, Spain and the United States were the sources of the convalescent and acute COVID-19 samples. The analysed material was cDNA or gDNA that came from T cells, B-cell-depleted T cells, or PBMCs.

Original data processing: Amplification of reference gene primers provided the estimated nucleated cell counts. Sequenced by immunoSEQ multiplex PCR; TCRdb stores in-frame clones only, minus some. The V and J calls and clone size are taken from that table; D and trimming were inferred from the DNA. This table holds about 100,000 clones, almost 80% found once. Germline CDR1 SNHLY, CDR2 FYNNEI. This CDR3 has 14 residues. Trimming removed 1 base from V and 4 bases from J, with 11 bases in between. The chain employs TRBV2 and TRBJ2-7, with D possibly matching TRBD2 (5 bases). This clonotype originated in a woman between 65 and 79 years old with acute or convalescent COVID-19. The sample consisted of peripheral blood. CDR3 in DNA: TGTGCCAGCAGTGAAGTCGGGATTCTATACGAGCAGTACTTC. Protein sequence: CASSEVGILYEQYF.